These 16 T cell receptor beta chains came from one sample sequenced in a study of graft-versus-host responses after intestinal transplantation. For these receptors, no antigen is known. Some clones are missing from TCRdb's copy, which holds only in-frame ones; the method was immunoSEQ multiplex PCR. The sample consists of about 86,000 clones, around 83% of them appearing once. Sequencing was performed on unstimulated CD8+ T cells sorted from spleen or lymph node cells, taken before intestinal transplant. Every receptor here comes from a human donor who received an intestinal transplant.

The V and J genes are TRBV14 and TRBJ2-7; perhaps TRBD1 as D (6 bases). The CDR3 has 14 residues. V was cut by 1 base and J by 3 bases, with 10 bases left in between. Germline values: CDR1 SGHDN, CDR2 FVKESK. In DNA form, the CDR3 reads TGTGCCAGCAGCCAAGGACAGGACGGCTACGAGCAGTACTTC. Protein product: CASSQGQDGYEQYF.

The rearrangement links TRBV13 to TRBJ2-1, with TRBD2 identical over 8 bases. Germline CDR1 PRHDT, CDR2 FYEKMQ (reference sequence). J lost 0 bases, V lost 4 bases, and 14 bases had no gene match. This CDR3 has 19 residues. CDR3 bases: TGTGCCAGCAGCTCAGCGGAGTCCGTAGCGGGATTCTCCTACAATGAGCAGTTCTTC. Protein product: CASSSAESVAGFSYNEQFF.

The CDR3, as DNA: TGTGCCAGCACAGTGGGGGACTTTAGCACAGATACGCAGTATTTT. It codes for CASTVGDFSTDTQYF. The rearrangement joins TRBV2 to TRBJ2-3; tentative D call: TRBD2 (6 bases). Germline values: CDR1 SNHLY, CDR2 FYNNEI. CDR3 length: 15 amino acids. With 7 bases removed from V and 0 bases from J, the gap between germline ends came to 14 bases.

The chain has TRBV9 and TRBJ1-5, with D maybe TRBD1 (6 bases). The CDR3 has 14 residues. Trimming took 0 bases from V and 6 from J, leaving 10 bases between them. The germline CDR1 and CDR2 sequences are SGDLS and YYNGEE. CDR3 nucleotides: TGTGCCAGCAGCGTAGGAGGGGGGCGTCAGCCCCAGCATTTT. It encodes CASSVGGGRQPQHF.

V gene TRBV11-2 combines with J gene TRBJ1-1, with 9 bases fitting TRBD1. Germline V gives CDR1 SGHAT, CDR2 FQNNGV. V lost 1 base, J lost 6 bases, and 6 bases stayed unmatched. This CDR3 has 15 amino acids. CDR3 nucleotide sequence: TGTGCCAGCAGCTTAGCCGGGACAGGGAGCCCTGAAGCTTTCTTT. Encoded protein: CASSLAGTGSPEAFF. Full variable domain (missing parts from reference TRBV11-2 and TRBJ1-1): EAGVAQSPRYKIIEKRQSVAFWCNPISGHATLYWYQQILGQGPKLLIQFQNNGVVDDSQLPKDRFSAERLKGVDSTLKIQPAKLEDSAVYLCASSLAGTGSPEAFFGQGTRLTVV.

V and J are TRBV6-5 and TRBJ2-1; D may be TRBD1 or TRBD2 (6 bases each). The CDR3 extends over 15 amino acids. Per the germline V gene, CDR1 is MNHEY and CDR2 is SVGAGI. V lost 0 bases, J lost 10 bases, and 16 bases lay in between. The CDR3 protein is CASSYSGGGAREQFF. CDR3 DNA: TGTGCCAGCAGTTACTCGGGGGGCGGGGCTAGGGAGCAGTTCTTC.

The chain uses TRBV6-5 and TRBJ2-1, with 7 bases that match TRBD2. J gave up 2 bases and V 0 bases, and 4 bases lay outside the gene matches. The germline gives CDR1 MNHEY, CDR2 SVGAGI. The CDR3 has 16 residues. The chain's CDR3 is CASSYSSGEPYNEQFF. In nucleotides, the CDR3 is TGTGCCAGCAGTTACTCGAGCGGGGAGCCCTACAATGAGCAGTTCTTC.

The chain recombines TRBV11-2 with TRBJ2-7; D remains ambiguous. The CDR3 has 14 amino acids. V lost 0 bases, J lost 3 bases, and 9 bases lay in between. Germline-derived CDR1 and CDR2 are SGHAT and FQNNGV. The CDR3 sequence: CASSLEDLGYEQYF. The DNA of the CDR3 is TGTGCCAGCAGCTTAGAAGATTTAGGCTACGAGCAGTACTTC.

The chain employs TRBV6-5 and TRBJ1-1; the D is unclear. The CDR3 covers 14 residues. V dropped 2 bases and J dropped 4 bases, with 11 bases sitting between them. The germline gives CDR1 MNHEY, CDR2 SVGAGI. CDR3 region: CASSYAAEGTEAFF. The DNA of the CDR3 is TGTGCCAGCAGTTACGCCGCGGAGGGCACTGAAGCTTTCTTT.

This chain joins TRBV7-8 and TRBJ2-1; maybe TRBD2 (5 bases). V lost 5 bases to trimming and J lost 8 bases, with 7 bases between them. Looked up from germline, CDR1 is SGHVS and CDR2 is FQNEAQ. The CDR3 has 11 residues. The CDR3 coding sequence is TGTGCCAGCAGCCCGGACTATGAGCAGTTCTTC. Translation: CASSPDYEQFF.

This sequence joins TRBV4-2 and TRBJ1-1; D is uncertain. The ends were cut back, 1 base at V and 0 bases at J, with 9 bases in the middle. The V gene's germline CDR1 is LGHNA and CDR2 YNFKEQ. The CDR3 has 15 residues. CDR3 sequence reads: CASSQADGLNTEAFF. CDR3 nucleotide sequence: TGTGCCAGCAGCCAAGCGGACGGGTTGAACACTGAAGCTTTCTTT.

The chain combines TRBV7-2 with TRBJ1-1; D is uncertain. V was shortened by 5 bases and J by 4 bases, with 14 bases between the two germline ends. The CDR3 length is 14 residues. Germline V lookup: CDR1 SGHTA, CDR2 FQGNSA. The CDR3 DNA reads TGTGCCAGCAGCCCCTACGGCTGGGGCACTGAAGCTTTCTTT. The encoded protein is CASSPYGWGTEAFF.

The rearrangement links TRBV9 to TRBJ1-1; unclear D gene. This CDR3 has 14 residues. The ends were cut back, 4 bases at V and 0 bases at J, with 10 bases in the middle. Germline CDR1 and CDR2: SGDLS and YYNGEE. The CDR3 protein is CASSPTSMNTEAFF. Written as DNA, the CDR3 is TGTGCCAGCAGCCCTACCTCCATGAACACTGAAGCTTTCTTT. Supplemented by reference TRBV9 and TRBJ1-1, the full variable domain reads DSGVTQTPKHLITATGQRVTLRCSPRSGDLSVYWYQQSLDQGLQFLIQYYNGEERAKGNILERFSAQQFPDLHSELNLSSLELGDSALYFCASSPTSMNTEAFFGQGTRLTVV.

In the case of this clone: The junction shows a germline mismatch at one end, possibly a read error. This rearrangement joins TRBV13 to TRBJ1-1; D may be TRBD1 (5 bases). Germline V gene sequence: CDR1 PRHDT, CDR2 FYEKMQ (reference sequence). This CDR3 comprises 16 residues. CDR3 in DNA: TGTGCCAGCAGCCTATGGATGGGGCAGCAGGACACTGAAGCTTTCTTC. Amino acid sequence: CASSLWMGQQDTEAFF.

This chain links TRBV18 with TRBJ2-1, with a weak D call TRBD2 (7 bases). V lost 2 bases and J lost 2, with 10 bases in between. The CDR3 covers 15 residues. CDR1 and CDR2 (germline): KGHSH, LQKENI. The CDR3 DNA sequence: TGTGCCAGCTCACCAGAGGGGGGGGCCTACAATGAGCAGTTCTTC. It yields the protein CASSPEGGAYNEQFF.

The chain employs TRBV6-5 and TRBJ1-2; D uncertain. The V gene's germline CDR1 is MNHEY and CDR2 SVGAGI. V shed 7 bases and J shed 2 bases, with 11 bases lying between them. The length of the CDR3 is 13 residues. This chain's CDR3 is CASTPRWNYGYTF. CDR3 bases: TGTGCCAGCACCCCGAGATGGAACTATGGCTACACCTTC.